This TCR beta chain appears in the sequencing data of a study of T cells after yellow fever vaccination (dated 2019 in TCRdb). About the investigation overall: The SMART-Seq v4 Ultra Low Input RNA kit was used to prepare libraries from fractions with low cell numbers. To track T-cell clones before and after primary and booster YFV17D yellow fever vaccination, bulk TCR alpha and beta repertoires were sequenced longitudinally. Two healthy male donors made up the cohort, one aged 18 to 30 years and the other aged 30 to 39 years. Blood samples were taken at several timepoints before and after primary and secondary immunization, and bulk PBMC replicates and cell subsets were isolated. Paper-wide results and their limitations: FACS-sorted repertoires could contain abundant contaminating clonotypes from the bulk population, so computational filtering was required. Most clones expanded after primary vaccination (roughly 96% of CD4 and 70% to 90% of CD8) were re-detected after the booster, suggesting that broad memory maintenance occurred. The secondary T-cell response was found to be weaker but faster than the primary response, with a peak reached on day 5 rather than on day 15. A small fraction of clonotypes appeared in both the CD4 and CD8 compartments, likely as a result of convergent recombination. Because only two donors were included in the study, the extent to which the findings can be generalized is limited.

Trimming takes 6 bases off V and 5 bases off J; junction bases not matched to a gene: 3. Taken from cysteine to phenylalanine, the CDR3 has 12 residues. The DNA shown is the 36-base CDR3, in frame from base 1. In the case of this clonotype: Its specific antigen is unknown. No much larger clone exists at a distance of one base, and base qualities are not known.

TCR cDNA was synthesized by 5'RACE template switching, which introduced a universal primer site and unique molecular identifiers. Priming for cDNA synthesis came from both the TCR alpha and TCR beta constant segments. Two PCR steps were used to amplify libraries, with sample barcodes and sequencing adapters being added in the second step. Sequencing of libraries was done on Illumina HiSeq 2500 (2x100 bp) or NovaSeq (2x150 bp). The study's processing was this. Demultiplexing of reads and collapsing into UMI consensus sequences were performed with MIGEC, and V(D)J alignment was carried out with MiXCR. Vaccine-responding clonotypes were defined with edgeR using replicate PBMC samples, requiring FDR below 0.01 and a log2 fold change above 5 up to day 15. Bulk clonotypes were assigned CD4 or CD8 identity according to which sequenced CD4 or CD8 repertoire held them at higher abundance. The public reads were reprocessed in TCRdb via fastp at Q25 and MiXCR, keeping in-frame beta chains. Here each entry gathers all rows of one CDR3 protein and keeps the most common genes and DNA. These V and J calls derive from TCRdb rather than the authors' analysis. For this sample the table gives about 160,000 distinct CDR3 sequences, of which around 7% were detected only once. The ten largest clones take up roughly 2.5% of the sample.

What the treatment or condition label conveys for this sample: live attenuated yellow fever vaccine strain. PBMCs were isolated from peripheral blood using a standard Ficoll-Paque protocol. Dynabeads CD4 and CD8 positive selection kits were used to isolate CD4 and CD8 T-cell fractions. RNA was extracted with TriZol from bulk PBMCs, CD4 and CD8 fractions, and dextramer-positive and dextramer-negative fractions. The input for sequencing was CD4+ T cells sorted from PBMCs, taken about 5 days after the first yellow fever vaccination. This receptor was taken from a man aged 18-30 years who received the YFV17D yellow fever vaccine. The rearranged segments are TRBV12-3 or TRBV12-4 and TRBJ1-1; 7 central bases correspond to TRBD1. The base sequence is TGTGCCAGCAGGCGACAGGGAACTGAAGCTTTCTTT. Translated, it reads CASRRQGTEAFF.